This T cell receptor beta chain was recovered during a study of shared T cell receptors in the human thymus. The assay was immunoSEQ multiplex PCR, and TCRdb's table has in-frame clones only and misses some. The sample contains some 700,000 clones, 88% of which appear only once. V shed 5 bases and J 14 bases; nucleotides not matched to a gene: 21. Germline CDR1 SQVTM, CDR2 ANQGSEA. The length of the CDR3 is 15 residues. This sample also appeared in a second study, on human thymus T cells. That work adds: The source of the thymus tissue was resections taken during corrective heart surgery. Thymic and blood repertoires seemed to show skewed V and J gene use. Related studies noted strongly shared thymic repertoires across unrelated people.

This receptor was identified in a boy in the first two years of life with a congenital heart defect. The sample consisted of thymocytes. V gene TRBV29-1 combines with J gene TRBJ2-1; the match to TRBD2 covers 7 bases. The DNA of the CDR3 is TGCAGCGTTAGGGAGTGGAGGGAGGGCCCCACCGGGGAGTTCTTC. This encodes CSVREWREGPTGEFF.